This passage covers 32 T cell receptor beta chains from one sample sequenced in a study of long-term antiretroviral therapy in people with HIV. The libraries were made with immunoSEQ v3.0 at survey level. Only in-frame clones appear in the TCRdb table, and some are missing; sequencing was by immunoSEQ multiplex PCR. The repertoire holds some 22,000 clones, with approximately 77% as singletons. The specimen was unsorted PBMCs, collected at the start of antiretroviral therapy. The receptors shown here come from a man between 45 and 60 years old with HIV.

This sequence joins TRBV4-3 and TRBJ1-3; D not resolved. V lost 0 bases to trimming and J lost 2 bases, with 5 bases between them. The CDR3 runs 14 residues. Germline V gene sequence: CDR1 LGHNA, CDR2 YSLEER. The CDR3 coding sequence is TGCGCCAGCAGCCAAGATCTCACTGGAAACACCATATATTTT. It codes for CASSQDLTGNTIYF.

The CDR3 DNA reads TGTGCCAGCAGTTTATGGAATTCACCCCTCCACTTT. It codes for CASSLWNSPLHF. The rearrangement links TRBV28 to TRBJ1-6; the D is unclear. Germline CDR1 MDHEN, CDR2 SYDVKM. The CDR3 sequence is 12 residues long. V was clipped by 0 bases and J by 7 bases, with 1 base between them. The variable domain in full, completed from reference TRBV28 and TRBJ1-6, reads DVKVTQSSRYLVKRTGEKVFLECVQDMDHENMFWYRQDPGLGLRLIYFSYDVKMKEKGDIPEGYSVSREKKERFSLILESASTNQTSMYLCASSLWNSPLHFGNGTRLTVT.

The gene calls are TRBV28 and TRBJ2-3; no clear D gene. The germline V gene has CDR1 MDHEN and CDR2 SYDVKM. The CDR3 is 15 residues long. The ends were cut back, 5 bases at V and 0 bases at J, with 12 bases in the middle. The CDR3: CASSPPPGSTDTQYF. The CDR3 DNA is TGTGCCAGCAGTCCCCCCCCCGGAAGCACAGATACGCAGTATTTT.

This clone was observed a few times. The CDR3 nucleotides are TGTGCCAGCAGTGTGGGGGAGAATACTGAGCGGGCTCGCACAGATACGCAGTATTTT. Translation gives CASSVGENTERARTDTQYF. The chain has TRBV6-1 and TRBJ2-3; D might be TRBD2 (6 bases). The V gene lost 4 bases and the J gene lost 1 base, with 24 bases spanning the gap. CDR1 MNHNS and CDR2 SASEGT come from the germline V gene. CDR3 size: 19 residues.

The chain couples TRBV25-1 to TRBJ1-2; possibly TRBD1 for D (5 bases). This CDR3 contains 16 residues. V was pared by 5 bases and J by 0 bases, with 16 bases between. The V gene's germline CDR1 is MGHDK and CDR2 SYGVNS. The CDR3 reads CASSRPGAAANYGYTF. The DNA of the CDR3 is TGTGCCAGCAGTCGTCCCGGGGCAGCAGCTAACTATGGCTACACCTTC.

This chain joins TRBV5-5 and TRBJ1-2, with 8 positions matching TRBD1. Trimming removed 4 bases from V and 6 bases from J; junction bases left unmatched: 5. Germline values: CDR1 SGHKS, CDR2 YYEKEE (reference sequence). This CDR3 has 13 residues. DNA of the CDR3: TGTGCCAGCAGCCCGGACAGGGTGGATGGCTACACCTTC. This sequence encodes CASSPDRVDGYTF.

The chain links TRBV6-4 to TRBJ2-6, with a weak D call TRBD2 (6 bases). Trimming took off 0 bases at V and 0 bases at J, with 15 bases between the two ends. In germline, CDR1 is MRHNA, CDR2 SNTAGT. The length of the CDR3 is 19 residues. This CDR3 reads CASSDSSGSGGSGANVLTF. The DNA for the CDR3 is TGTGCCAGCAGTGACTCGAGCGGTAGCGGCGGCTCTGGGGCCAACGTCCTGACTTTC.

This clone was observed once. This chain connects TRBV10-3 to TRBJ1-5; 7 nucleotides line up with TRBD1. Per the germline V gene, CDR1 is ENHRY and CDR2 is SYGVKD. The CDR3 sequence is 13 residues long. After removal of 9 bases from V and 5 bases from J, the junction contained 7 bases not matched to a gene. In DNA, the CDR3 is TGTGCCATTACGGACAGGCCAGATCAGCCCCAGCATTTT. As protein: CAITDRPDQPQHF.

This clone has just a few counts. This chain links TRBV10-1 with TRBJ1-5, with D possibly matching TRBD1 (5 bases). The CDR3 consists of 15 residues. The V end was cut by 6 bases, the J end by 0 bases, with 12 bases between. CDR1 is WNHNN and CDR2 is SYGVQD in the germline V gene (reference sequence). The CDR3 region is CASRTGTVSNQPQHF. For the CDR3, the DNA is TGCGCCAGCAGAACCGGGACCGTTAGCAATCAGCCCCAGCATTTT.

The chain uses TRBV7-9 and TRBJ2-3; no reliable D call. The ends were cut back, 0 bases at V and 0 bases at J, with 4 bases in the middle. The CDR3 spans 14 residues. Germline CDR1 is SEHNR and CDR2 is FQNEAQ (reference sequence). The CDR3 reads CASSLAISTDTQYF. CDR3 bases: TGTGCCAGCAGCTTAGCGATAAGCACAGATACGCAGTATTTT.

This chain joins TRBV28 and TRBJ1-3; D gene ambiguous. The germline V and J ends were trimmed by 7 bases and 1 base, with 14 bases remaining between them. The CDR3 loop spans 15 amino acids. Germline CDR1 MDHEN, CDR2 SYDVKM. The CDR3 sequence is CASTPGVLSGNTIYF. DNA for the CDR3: TGTGCCAGCACACCCGGGGTCCTTTCTGGAAACACCATATATTTT.

Written as DNA, the CDR3 is TGTGCCAGCAGCTTCGGGACATCCTACGAGCAGTACTTC. Translating it yields CASSFGTSYEQYF. The chain couples TRBV11-1 to TRBJ2-7; D might be TRBD1 (6 bases). Trimming pared 3 bases from V and 1 base from J, leaving 7 bases between. CDR1 is SGHAT, CDR2 FQDESV, per germline (reference sequence). The CDR3 is made up of 13 amino acids.

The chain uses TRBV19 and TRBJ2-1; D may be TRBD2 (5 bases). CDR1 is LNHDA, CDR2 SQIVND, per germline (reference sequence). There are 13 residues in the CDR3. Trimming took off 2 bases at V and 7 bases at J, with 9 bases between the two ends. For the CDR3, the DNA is TGTGCCAGTAGTATACTAGGAGGAAATGAGCAGTTCTTC. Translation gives CASSILGGNEQFF.

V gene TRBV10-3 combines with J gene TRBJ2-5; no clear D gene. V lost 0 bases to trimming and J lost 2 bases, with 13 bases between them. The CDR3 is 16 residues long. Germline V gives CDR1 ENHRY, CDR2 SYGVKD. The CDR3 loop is CAISESKSERQETQYF. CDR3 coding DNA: TGTGCCATCAGTGAGTCGAAGTCCGAGCGACAAGAGACCCAGTACTTC.

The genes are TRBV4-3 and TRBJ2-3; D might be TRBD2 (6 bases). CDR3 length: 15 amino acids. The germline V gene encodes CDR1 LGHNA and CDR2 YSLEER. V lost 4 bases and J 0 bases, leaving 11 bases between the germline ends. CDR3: CASSPGRGSTDTQYF. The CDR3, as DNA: TGCGCCAGCAGCCCGGGACGGGGGAGCACAGATACGCAGTATTTT.

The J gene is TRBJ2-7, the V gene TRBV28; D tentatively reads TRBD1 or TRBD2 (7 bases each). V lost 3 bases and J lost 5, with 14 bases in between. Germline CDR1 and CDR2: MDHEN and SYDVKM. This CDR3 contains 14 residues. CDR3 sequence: CASSFKAGGDEQYF. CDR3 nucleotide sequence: TGTGCCAGCAGTTTTAAGGCAGGGGGGGACGAGCAGTACTTC.

CDR3 DNA: TGTGCCAGCAGCCCTTGGGAGGGGCAAAACACCGGGGAGCTGTTTTTT. Translating gives CASSPWEGQNTGELFF. V and J are TRBV28 and TRBJ2-2; 7 bases line up with TRBD2. The V gene's germline CDR1 is MDHEN and CDR2 SYDVKM. Losses at the gene ends were 6 bases for V and 2 bases for J; bases not matched to a gene: 9. This CDR3 spans 16 amino acids.

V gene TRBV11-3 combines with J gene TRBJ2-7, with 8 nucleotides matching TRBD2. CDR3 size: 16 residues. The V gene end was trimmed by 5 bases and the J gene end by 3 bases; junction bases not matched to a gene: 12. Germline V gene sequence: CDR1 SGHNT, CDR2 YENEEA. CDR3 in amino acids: CASSPRGGLAGYEQYF. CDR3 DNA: TGTGCCAGCAGCCCCCGAGGCGGTCTAGCGGGCTACGAGCAGTACTTC.

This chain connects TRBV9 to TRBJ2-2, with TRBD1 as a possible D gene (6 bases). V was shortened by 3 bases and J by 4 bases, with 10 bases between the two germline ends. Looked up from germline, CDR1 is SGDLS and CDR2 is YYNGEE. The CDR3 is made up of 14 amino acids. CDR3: CASSEGGGTGELFF. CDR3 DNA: TGTGCCAGCAGCGAAGGGGGTGGCACCGGGGAGCTGTTTTTT.

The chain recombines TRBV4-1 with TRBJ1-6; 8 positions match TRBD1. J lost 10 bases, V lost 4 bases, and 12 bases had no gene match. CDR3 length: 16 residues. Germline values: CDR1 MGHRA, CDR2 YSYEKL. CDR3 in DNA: TGCGCCAGCAGCCCGGCCGGACAGGGATCTAGGTCACCCCTCCACTTT. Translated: CASSPAGQGSRSPLHF.

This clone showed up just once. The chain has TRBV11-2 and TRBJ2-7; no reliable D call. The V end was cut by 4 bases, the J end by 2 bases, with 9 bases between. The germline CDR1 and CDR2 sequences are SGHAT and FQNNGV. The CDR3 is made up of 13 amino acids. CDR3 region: CASSYTETYEQYF. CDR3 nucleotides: TGTGCCAGCAGCTATACGGAGACCTACGAGCAGTACTTC.

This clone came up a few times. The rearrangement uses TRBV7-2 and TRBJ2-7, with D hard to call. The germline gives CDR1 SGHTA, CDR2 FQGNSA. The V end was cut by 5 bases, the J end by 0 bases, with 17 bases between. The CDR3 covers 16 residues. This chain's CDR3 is CASSPRVATYSYEQYF. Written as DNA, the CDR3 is TGTGCCAGCAGCCCCCGGGTGGCAACTTACTCCTACGAGCAGTACTTC. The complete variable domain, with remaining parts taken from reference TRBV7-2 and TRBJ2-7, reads GAGVSQSPSNKVTEKGKDVELRCDPISGHTALYWYRQSLGQGLEFLIYFQGNSAPDKSGLPSDRFSAERTGGSVSTLTIQRTQQEDSAVYLCASSPRVATYSYEQYFGPGTRLTVT.

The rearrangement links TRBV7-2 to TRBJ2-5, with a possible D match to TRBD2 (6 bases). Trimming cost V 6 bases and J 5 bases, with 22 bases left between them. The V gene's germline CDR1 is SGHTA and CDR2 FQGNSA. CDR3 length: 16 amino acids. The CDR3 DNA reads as TGTGCCAGCAGTCTCCTTCGGGGTAGCGCGGGGGAGACCCAGTACTTC. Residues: CASSLLRGSAGETQYF.

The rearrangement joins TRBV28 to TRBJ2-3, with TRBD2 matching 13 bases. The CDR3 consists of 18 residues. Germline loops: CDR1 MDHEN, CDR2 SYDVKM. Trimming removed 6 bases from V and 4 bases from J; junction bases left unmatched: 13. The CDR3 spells CASRTRLWTSGSSDTQYF. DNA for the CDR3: TGTGCCAGCAGAACGAGGCTCTGGACTAGCGGGAGCTCAGATACGCAGTATTTT.

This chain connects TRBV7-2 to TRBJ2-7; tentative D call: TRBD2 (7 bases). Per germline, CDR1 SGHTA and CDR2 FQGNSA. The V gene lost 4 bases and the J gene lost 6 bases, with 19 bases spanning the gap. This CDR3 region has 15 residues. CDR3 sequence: CASSSGGPLAGEQYF. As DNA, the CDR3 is TGTGCCAGCAGCTCCGGGGGGCCCCTAGCAGGCGAGCAGTACTTC.

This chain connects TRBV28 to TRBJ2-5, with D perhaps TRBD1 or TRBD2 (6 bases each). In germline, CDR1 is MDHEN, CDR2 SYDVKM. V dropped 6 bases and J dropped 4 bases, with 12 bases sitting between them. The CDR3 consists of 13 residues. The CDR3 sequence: CASRGGGLETQYF. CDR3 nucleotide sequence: TGTGCCAGCAGGGGGGGCGGGCTAGAGACCCAGTACTTC.

The CDR3, as DNA: TGCGCCAGCAGCCCGGACAGGGTAAGTCAGCCCCAGCATTTT. Translation: CASSPDRVSQPQHF. This chain connects TRBV4-1 to TRBJ1-5; 8 bases agree with TRBD1. Germline values: CDR1 MGHRA, CDR2 YSYEKL. The V and J ends lost 4 bases and 6 bases, in that order; junction bases with no gene match: 5. There are 14 residues in the CDR3.

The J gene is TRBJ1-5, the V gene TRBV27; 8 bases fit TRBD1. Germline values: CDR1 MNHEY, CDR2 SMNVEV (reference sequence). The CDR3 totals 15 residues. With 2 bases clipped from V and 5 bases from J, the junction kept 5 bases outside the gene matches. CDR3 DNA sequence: TGTGCCAGCAGTTTACTCCAGGGGGCGCATCAGCCCCAGCATTTT. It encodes CASSLLQGAHQPQHF.

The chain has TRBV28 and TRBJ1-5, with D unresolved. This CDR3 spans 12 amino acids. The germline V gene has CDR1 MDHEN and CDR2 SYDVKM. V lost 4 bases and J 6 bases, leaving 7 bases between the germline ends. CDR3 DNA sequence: TGTGCCAGCAGTTGGGCGGGTCAGCCCCAGCATTTT. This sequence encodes CASSWAGQPQHF.

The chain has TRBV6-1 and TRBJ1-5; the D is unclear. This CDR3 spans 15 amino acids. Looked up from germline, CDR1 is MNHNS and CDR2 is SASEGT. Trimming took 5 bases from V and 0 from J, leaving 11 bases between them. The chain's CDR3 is CASSLDTHSNQPQHF. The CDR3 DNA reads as TGTGCCAGCAGTCTTGACACCCATAGCAATCAGCCCCAGCATTTT.

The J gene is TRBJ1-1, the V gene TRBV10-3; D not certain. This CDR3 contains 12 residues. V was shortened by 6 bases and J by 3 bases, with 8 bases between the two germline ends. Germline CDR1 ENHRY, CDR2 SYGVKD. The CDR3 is CAIRDWDTEAFF. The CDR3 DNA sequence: TGTGCCATCAGAGATTGGGACACTGAAGCTTTCTTT.

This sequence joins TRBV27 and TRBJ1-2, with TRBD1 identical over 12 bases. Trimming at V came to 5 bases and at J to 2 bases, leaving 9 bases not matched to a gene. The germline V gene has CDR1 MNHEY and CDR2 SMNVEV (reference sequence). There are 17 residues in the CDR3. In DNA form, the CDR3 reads TGTGCCAGCAGTACCCTCGGGACAGGGGGCGCGAACTATGGCTACACCTTC. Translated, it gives CASSTLGTGGANYGYTF.